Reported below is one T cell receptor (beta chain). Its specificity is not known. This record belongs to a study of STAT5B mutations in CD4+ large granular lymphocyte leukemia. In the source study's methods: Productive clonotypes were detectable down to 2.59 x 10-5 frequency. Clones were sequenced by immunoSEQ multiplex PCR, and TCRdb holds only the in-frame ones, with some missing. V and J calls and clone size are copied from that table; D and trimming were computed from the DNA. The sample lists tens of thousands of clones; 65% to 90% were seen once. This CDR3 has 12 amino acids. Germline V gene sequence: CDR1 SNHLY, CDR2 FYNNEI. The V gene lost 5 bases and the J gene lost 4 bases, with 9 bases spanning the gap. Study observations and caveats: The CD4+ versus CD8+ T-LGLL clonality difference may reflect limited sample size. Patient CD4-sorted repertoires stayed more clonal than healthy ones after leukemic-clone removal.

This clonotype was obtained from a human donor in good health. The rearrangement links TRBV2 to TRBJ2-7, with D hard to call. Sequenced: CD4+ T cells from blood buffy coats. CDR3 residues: CASSTRDYEQYF. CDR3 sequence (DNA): TGTGCCAGCAGTACGAGAGATTACGAGCAGTACTTC.